These 2 T cell receptor beta chains were sequenced from one sample in a study of T cell repertoires in cytomegalovirus infection (dated 2019 in TCRdb). The meaning of the sample's treatment or condition label: in vitro stimulation with specific CMV peptide epitopes to enrich CMV-specific T cells. No antigen has been assigned to these receptors. Sequencing was carried out with an Illumina HiSeq 1500. The raw public data were reprocessed by TCRdb itself: fastp quality trimming at Q25, MiXCR clonotype calling, in-frame beta chains only. Rows are unified per CDR3 protein, each entry keeping the most common DNA and genes. The sample table lists around 300,000 distinct CDR3 sequences, 20% to 25% of them with a count of one. The top ten clones comprise approximately 19% of the sample. Material: cultured PBMCs, obtained from culture after CMV antigen stimulation. These receptors were taken from a human donor in good health (CMV status not recorded). Some clones in this sample may be carry-over from other donors' samples.

In its sample, this clonotype was seen a few times. The rearrangement joins TRBV4-1 to TRBJ1-5; no definite D call. The CDR3 extends over 15 amino acids. Trimming stripped 0 bases from V and 7 bases from J, with 13 bases between. Germline V gene sequence: CDR1 MGHRA, CDR2 YSYEKL. CDR3: CASSQDGQTRQPQHF. Here the CDR3 DNA reads TGCGCCAGCAGCCAAGATGGTCAAACCCGGCAGCCCCAGCATTTT.

As DNA, the CDR3 is TGTGCCAGCAGTTCCGGGGCCTATGGCTACACCTTC. Residues: CASSSGAYGYTF. J is TRBJ1-2 and V is TRBV27, with a tentative D call TRBD1 (5 bases). V lost 4 bases to trimming and J lost 4 bases, with 7 bases between them. The CDR3 sequence is 12 residues long. From germline, CDR1 is MNHEY and CDR2 SMNVEV (reference sequence).